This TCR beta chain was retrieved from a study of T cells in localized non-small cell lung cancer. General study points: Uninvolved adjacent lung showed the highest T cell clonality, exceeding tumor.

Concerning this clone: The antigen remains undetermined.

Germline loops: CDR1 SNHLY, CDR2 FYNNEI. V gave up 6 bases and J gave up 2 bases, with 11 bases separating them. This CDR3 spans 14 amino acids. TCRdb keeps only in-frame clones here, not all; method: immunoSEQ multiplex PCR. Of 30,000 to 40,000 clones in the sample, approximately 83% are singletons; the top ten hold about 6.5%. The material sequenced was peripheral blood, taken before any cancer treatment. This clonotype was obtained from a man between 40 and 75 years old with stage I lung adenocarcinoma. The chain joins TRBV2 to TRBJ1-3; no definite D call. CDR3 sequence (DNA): TGTGCCAGCAGGACGGACTTGACTGGAAACACCATATATTTT. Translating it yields CASRTDLTGNTIYF.